This paragraph reports one T cell receptor (beta chain). Its antigen remains unknown. This CDR3 is also generated by other DNA sequences in the sample. V was cut by 5 bases and J by 1 base, with 11 bases left in between. The CDR3 loop spans 15 amino acids. CDR1 and CDR2 from the germline V gene are SNHLY and FYNNEI. Sequencing used immunoSEQ multiplex PCR; TCRdb keeps in-frame clones, though not all of them. The sample consists of about 85,000 clones, 75% to 90% of them appearing once. The data derive from a study of T cell responses to AZD1222 COVID-19 vaccine. Points from the study as a whole: The donors showed a predominance of white British ancestry and of females, with possible underestimation of clonal diversity. Dominant CD4 TCR responses targeted spike regions 160-218 and 743-854.

The specimen comprised peripheral blood, sampled 28 days after the second AZD1222 dose. This chain joins TRBV2 and TRBJ2-2; D may be TRBD1 or TRBD2 (6 bases each). This clonotype was sampled from an adult who received the AZD1222 COVID-19 vaccine. The CDR3 bases are TGTGCCAGCAGTTTACAGGGAGGGAACACCGGGGAGCTGTTTTTT. Encoded protein: CASSLQGGNTGELFF.